This record looks at one T cell receptor (beta chain) sequence and its context. Its antigen remains unknown. This entry is derived from a study of T cells in Graves' hyperthyroidism and ophthalmopathy. Study-level findings and limits: Separation of ophthalmopathy from stable hyperthyroidism was achieved by a 13 V-J model. It was a median 6.5 months before onset that the model predicted ophthalmopathy.

The CDR3 has 12 amino acids. V lost 7 bases, J lost 5 bases, and 12 bases lay in between. Germline V gene lookup returns CDR1 MNHEY and CDR2 SVGEGT. Amplified regions were TCR beta CDR3 sequences from RNA transcripts. The TCR CDR3 first-round RT-PCR relied on the HTBI primer set. In TCRdb, the multiplex PCR reads were re-called with MiXCR into one record per CDR3 protein. This table has 600,000 or so distinct CDR3 sequences, 40% to 55% appearing once. The rearrangement links TRBV6-2 or TRBV6-3 to TRBJ2-7, with D perhaps matching TRBD1 or TRBD2 (7 bases each). This clonotype was obtained from a woman aged 18-35 years with Graves' hyperthyroidism. Sequenced input: peripheral blood or thyroid tissue (not recorded which). CDR3 residues: CASTAGGDEQYF. The CDR3 DNA follows: TGTGCCAGCACGGCAGGGGGGGACGAGCAGTACTTC.